This paragraph reports one T cell receptor (beta chain). CDR3 length equals 14 residues. V gave up 1 base and J gave up 6 bases, with 10 bases separating them. The germline CDR1 and CDR2 sequences are LNHDA and SQIVND (reference sequence). The source of the sample is a study of shared T cell receptors in the human thymus. Using immunoSEQ multiplex PCR, the repertoire was profiled, and TCRdb retains in-frame clones only, with some absent. The sample comprises about 380,000 clones, 95% of which are singletons, and approximately 0.02% rests with the top ten. This receptor was obtained from a human donor. This chain connects TRBV19 to TRBJ1-5, with a possible D match to TRBD1 (6 bases). Sequencing was done on a sample of thymocytes. DNA for the CDR3: TGTGCCAGTAGTATAGGCGGGGGGGCTCAGCCCCAGCATTTT. Amino acid sequence: CASSIGGGAQPQHF.